This T cell receptor beta chain was identified in a study of blood T cell repertoires in COVID-19. Background on the study: From T cells, B-cell-depleted T cells, or PBMCs came the material, which was cDNA or gDNA.

Sequenced by immunoSEQ multiplex PCR; TCRdb stores in-frame clones only, minus some. The sample has 150,000 or so clones, 65% to 90% seen once. In germline, CDR1 is SGHRS, CDR2 YFSETQ. The germline V and J ends were trimmed by 4 bases and 1 base, with 14 bases remaining between them. The CDR3 is made up of 15 amino acids. Among Cohort 3 donors, those recovered had two negative PCRs, clearance, or symptom resolution. The source material was PBMCs or T cells enriched from blood (not recorded which). This chain connects TRBV5-1 to TRBJ2-5; D remains ambiguous. This clonotype originated in a middle-aged man who had recovered from COVID-19. This chain's CDR3 is CASSRQNVPQETQYF. The CDR3 DNA sequence: TGCGCCAGCAGCCGACAAAACGTCCCCCAAGAGACCCAGTACTTC.